The rows below give T cell receptor beta chains drawn from one sample of a study of identical twins. From the 5' RACE reads, TCRdb called clonotypes with MiXCR, one entry per CDR3 protein. The sample lists some 500,000 distinct CDR3 sequences, 14% occurring once. These data are also associated with another study on yellow fever vaccine responses in identical twins.

Sequencing was done on a sample of CD4+ T cells sorted from blood. These receptors all come from a woman between 18 and 29 years old in good health. Both conserved end residues are trimmed from each CDR3. The order of the fields is CDR3 length, J gene, V gene, CDR3 protein.

len: 14; j_gene: TRBJ2-3; v_gene: TRBV9; CDR3aa: ASSVERAGGTDTQY
len: 13; j_gene: TRBJ2-2; v_gene: TRBV5-5; CDR3aa: ASRRTGPSTGELF
len: 15; j_gene: TRBJ2-7; v_gene: TRBV5-6; CDR3aa: ASSLALGLGISYEQY
len: 13; j_gene: TRBJ1-5; v_gene: TRBV24-1; CDR3aa: ATSSTGGENQPQH
len: 11; j_gene: TRBJ2-7; v_gene: TRBV30; CDR3aa: ACTGPTPYEQY
len: 13; j_gene: TRBJ2-1; v_gene: TRBV20-1; CDR3aa: SAIGASGGGNEQF
len: 12; j_gene: TRBJ2-1; v_gene: TRBV5-6; CDR3aa: ASAFAGPYNEQF
len: 13; j_gene: TRBJ1-1; v_gene: TRBV7-2; CDR3aa: ASSLVDHGGTEAF
len: 11; j_gene: TRBJ1-1; v_gene: TRBV24-1; CDR3aa: ATSGGASPEAF
len: 11; j_gene: TRBJ2-3; v_gene: TRBV20-1; CDR3aa: SARAERTDTQY
len: 13; j_gene: TRBJ2-2; v_gene: TRBV5-1; CDR3aa: ASSLGGANTGELF
len: 10; j_gene: TRBJ2-7; v_gene: TRBV10-2; CDR3aa: ATAEGGAEQY
len: 12; j_gene: TRBJ2-5; v_gene: TRBV6-1; CDR3aa: ASSTRDRKETQY
len: 12; j_gene: TRBJ2-7; v_gene: TRBV11-3; CDR3aa: ASSPGRGMYEQY
len: 15; j_gene: TRBJ2-2; v_gene: TRBV3-1; CDR3aa: ASRRGLAGDKGGELF
len: 9; j_gene: TRBJ2-7; v_gene: TRBV2; CDR3aa: ASKEFLEQY
len: 12; j_gene: TRBJ1-6; v_gene: TRBV7-2; CDR3aa: ASSIRDRVSPLH
len: 14; j_gene: TRBJ1-4; v_gene: TRBV15; CDR3aa: ATSRDRGRSNEKLF
len: 13; j_gene: TRBJ1-2; v_gene: TRBV24-1; CDR3aa: ATSDPIPGGSGYT
len: 12; j_gene: TRBJ2-1; v_gene: TRBV7-9; CDR3aa: ASKISGRGDEQF
len: 14; j_gene: TRBJ2-2; v_gene: TRBV7-3; CDR3aa: ASSTGGLSNTGELF
len: 13; j_gene: TRBJ1-5; v_gene: TRBV6-4; CDR3aa: ASSDSFGYNQPQH
len: 11; j_gene: TRBJ1-2; v_gene: TRBV30; CDR3aa: ACRQGGSYGYT
len: 11; j_gene: TRBJ1-2; v_gene: TRBV10-2; CDR3aa: ASSGQGNYGYT
len: 11; j_gene: TRBJ1-5; v_gene: TRBV12-3/TRBV12-4; CDR3aa: ATRSGVLQPQH
len: 11; j_gene: TRBJ2-7; v_gene: TRBV20-1; CDR3aa: SALKSDSYEQY
len: 10; j_gene: TRBJ2-3; v_gene: TRBV7-2; CDR3aa: ASGRYTDTQY
len: 11; j_gene: TRBJ2-1; v_gene: TRBV2; CDR3aa: ASSEGRGLEQF
len: 13; j_gene: TRBJ1-6; v_gene: TRBV15; CDR3aa: ATSRQSVDNSPLH
len: 12; j_gene: TRBJ1-2; v_gene: TRBV6-1; CDR3aa: ASRKPLGSHGYT
len: 11; j_gene: TRBJ2-3; v_gene: TRBV12-5; CDR3aa: ASGPGFADTQY
len: 12; j_gene: TRBJ1-1; v_gene: TRBV3-1; CDR3aa: ASSQPGANTEAF
len: 11; j_gene: TRBJ1-6; v_gene: TRBV6-2/TRBV6-3; CDR3aa: ASGFEAGSPLH
len: 13; j_gene: TRBJ1-5; v_gene: TRBV6-2/TRBV6-3; CDR3aa: ASSYGGANNQPQH
len: 13; j_gene: TRBJ1-5; v_gene: TRBV27; CDR3aa: ASSLRGQRAQPQH
len: 17; j_gene: TRBJ2-3; v_gene: TRBV5-1; CDR3aa: ASSLSPVGTSGSTDTQY
len: 11; j_gene: TRBJ2-6; v_gene: TRBV12-3/TRBV12-4; CDR3aa: ASTRGGANVLT
len: 11; j_gene: TRBJ1-1; v_gene: TRBV7-2; CDR3aa: ASSPSTNTEAF
len: 11; j_gene: TRBJ2-1; v_gene: TRBV6-1; CDR3aa: ASSERGYGEQF
len: 12; j_gene: TRBJ2-2; v_gene: TRBV20-1; CDR3aa: SARVLQGAGELF
len: 13; j_gene: TRBJ1-5; v_gene: TRBV28; CDR3aa: ASSPDPSSNQPQH
len: 12; j_gene: TRBJ1-2; v_gene: TRBV5-1; CDR3aa: ASSDGSGLYGYT
len: 10; j_gene: TRBJ1-1; v_gene: TRBV5-5; CDR3aa: ASSFQEPEAF
len: 14; j_gene: TRBJ2-7; v_gene: TRBV7-2; CDR3aa: ASSPQLAGGPREQY
len: 14; j_gene: TRBJ1-1; v_gene: TRBV12-3/TRBV12-4; CDR3aa: ASSITGTGTVKGAF
len: 11; j_gene: TRBJ2-1; v_gene: TRBV5-1; CDR3aa: ASSFVGDNEQF
len: 15; j_gene: TRBJ2-7; v_gene: TRBV7-2; CDR3aa: ASSFEGSSGGSYEQY
len: 13; j_gene: TRBJ2-3; v_gene: TRBV19; CDR3aa: ASSIRSIGTDTQY
len: 14; j_gene: TRBJ2-1; v_gene: TRBV12-3/TRBV12-4; CDR3aa: ASSLGTGGRENEQF
len: 12; j_gene: TRBJ1-1; v_gene: TRBV20-1; CDR3aa: SAAGTGPNTEAF
len: 13; j_gene: TRBJ2-5; v_gene: TRBV28; CDR3aa: ASSLNRGVGETQY
len: 14; j_gene: TRBJ2-3; v_gene: TRBV11-2; CDR3aa: ASSLLTWARPDTQY